The entry below describes one TCR beta chain. These data originate in a study of shared clonotypes between healthy human individuals. Evenly divided among several immunoSEQ plates was the genomic DNA of each subset. Assay: immunoSEQ multiplex PCR; the TCRdb copy retains only in-frame clones and omits some. Among over 2 million clones listed, roughly 94% were seen once. Splitting of CD4+ cells produced CD45RA+ naive and CD45RA-negative memory subsets. Looked up from germline, CDR1 is MNHEY and CDR2 is SVGAGI. The CDR3 consists of 14 residues. Trimming removed 6 bases from V and 11 bases from J; junction bases left unmatched: 12.

The source material was naive CD4+ T cells sorted from blood. As to subset: CD45RA+ positively selected. V gene TRBV6-5 combines with J gene TRBJ1-5; 8 nucleotides agree with TRBD1. The sequence derives from a young man in good health. The CDR3, as DNA: TGTGCCAGCAGCCGAGGCCGGGGACAGGAAGCCCAGCATTTT. It encodes CASSRGRGQEAQHF.